This TCR beta chain comes out of a study of blood T cell repertoires in COVID-19. V was pared by 4 bases and J by 8 bases, with 12 bases between. The CDR3 contains 13 residues. Per the germline V gene, CDR1 is SNHLY and CDR2 is FYNNEI. Only in-frame clones appear in the TCRdb table, and some are missing; sequencing was by immunoSEQ multiplex PCR. This sample yields approximately 230,000 clones, of which roughly 88% are seen a single time; over 1.1% belongs to the top ten. This receptor was identified in a man older than 75 with acute or convalescent COVID-19. The chain is built from TRBV2 and TRBJ2-1, with D maybe TRBD1 (5 bases). Material: peripheral blood. The CDR3 loop reads CASSASQGHEQFF. The CDR3 DNA sequence: TGTGCCAGCAGTGCCTCTCAGGGCCATGAGCAGTTCTTC.